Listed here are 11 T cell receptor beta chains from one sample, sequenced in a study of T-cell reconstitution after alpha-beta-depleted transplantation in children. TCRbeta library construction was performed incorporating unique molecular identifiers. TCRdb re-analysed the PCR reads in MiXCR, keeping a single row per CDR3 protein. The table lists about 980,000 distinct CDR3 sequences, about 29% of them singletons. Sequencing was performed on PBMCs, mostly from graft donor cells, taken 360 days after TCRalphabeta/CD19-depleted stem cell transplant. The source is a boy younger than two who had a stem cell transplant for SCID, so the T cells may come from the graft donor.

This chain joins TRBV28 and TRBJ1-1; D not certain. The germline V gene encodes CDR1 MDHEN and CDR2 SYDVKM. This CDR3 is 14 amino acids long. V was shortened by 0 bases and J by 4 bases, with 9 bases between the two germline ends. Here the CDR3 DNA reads TGTGCCAGCAGTTTATGGGGGAGGGTCACTGAAGCTTTCTTT. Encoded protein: CASSLWGRVTEAFF.

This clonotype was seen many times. In DNA form, the CDR3 reads TGTGCCAGCAGTACGGACAGGGGAAGGGTTAGGAATGAGCAGTTCTTC. Translated, it gives CASSTDRGRVRNEQFF. The J gene is TRBJ2-1, the V gene TRBV27; 9 nucleotides agree with TRBD1. The CDR3 has 16 amino acids. V shed 5 bases and J 7 bases; nucleotides not matched to a gene: 12. Per germline, CDR1 MNHEY and CDR2 SMNVEV (reference sequence).

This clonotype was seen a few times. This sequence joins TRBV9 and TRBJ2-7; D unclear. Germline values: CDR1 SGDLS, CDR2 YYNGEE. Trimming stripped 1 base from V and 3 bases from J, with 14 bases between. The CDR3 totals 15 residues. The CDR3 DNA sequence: TGTGCCAGCAGCGTAAGGCGGAACCAAGACTACGAGCAGTACTTC. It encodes CASSVRRNQDYEQYF.

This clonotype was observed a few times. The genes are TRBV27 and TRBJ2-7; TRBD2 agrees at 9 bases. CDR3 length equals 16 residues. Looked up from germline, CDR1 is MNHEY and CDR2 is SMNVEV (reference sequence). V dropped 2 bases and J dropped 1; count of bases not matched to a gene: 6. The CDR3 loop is CASSLTGLATSYEQYF. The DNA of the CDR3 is TGTGCCAGCAGTTTAACGGGACTAGCAACGTCCTACGAGCAGTACTTC.

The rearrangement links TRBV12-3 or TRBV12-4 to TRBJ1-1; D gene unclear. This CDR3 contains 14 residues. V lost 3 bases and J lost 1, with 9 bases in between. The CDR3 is CASSFNSKNTEAFF. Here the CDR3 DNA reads TGTGCCAGCAGTTTTAACAGCAAGAACACTGAAGCTTTCTTT.

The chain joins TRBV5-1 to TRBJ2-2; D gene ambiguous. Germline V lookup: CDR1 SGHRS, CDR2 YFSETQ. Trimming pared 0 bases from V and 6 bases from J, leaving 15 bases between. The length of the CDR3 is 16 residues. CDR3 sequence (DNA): TGCGCCAGCAGCTTGGTATCCCCCTCCCAGGCCGGGGAGCTGTTTTTT. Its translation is CASSLVSPSQAGELFF.

The CDR3 region is CASSQETGRSSYNEQFF. Written as DNA, the CDR3 is TGCGCCAGCAGCCAAGAAACGGGGCGTAGCTCCTACAATGAGCAGTTCTTC. The gene calls are TRBV4-1 and TRBJ2-1; D is perhaps TRBD1 or TRBD2 (5 bases each). Germline-derived CDR1 and CDR2 are MGHRA and YSYEKL. The CDR3 extends over 17 amino acids. Trimming removed 0 bases at V and 0 bases at J, with 12 bases between.

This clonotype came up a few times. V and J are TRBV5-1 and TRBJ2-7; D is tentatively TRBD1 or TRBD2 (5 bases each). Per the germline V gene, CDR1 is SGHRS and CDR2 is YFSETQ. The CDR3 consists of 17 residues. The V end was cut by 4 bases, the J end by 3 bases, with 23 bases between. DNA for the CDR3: TGCGCCAGCAGCCTTTCGACAATTGGGACGGTGGACTACGAGCAGTACTTC. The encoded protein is CASSLSTIGTVDYEQYF.

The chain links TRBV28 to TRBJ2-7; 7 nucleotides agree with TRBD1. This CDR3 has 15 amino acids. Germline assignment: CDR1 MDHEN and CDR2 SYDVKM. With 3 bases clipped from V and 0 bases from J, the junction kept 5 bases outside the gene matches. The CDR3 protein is CASSLRGRYSYEQYF. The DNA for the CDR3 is TGTGCCAGCAGTTTGAGGGGGCGCTACTCCTACGAGCAGTACTTC.

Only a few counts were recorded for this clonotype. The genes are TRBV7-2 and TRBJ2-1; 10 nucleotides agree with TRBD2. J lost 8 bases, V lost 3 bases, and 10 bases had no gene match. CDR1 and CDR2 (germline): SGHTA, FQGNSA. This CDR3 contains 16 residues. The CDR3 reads CASSFHQAGGPDEQFF. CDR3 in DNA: TGTGCCAGCAGCTTCCACCAAGCGGGGGGGCCGGATGAGCAGTTCTTC.

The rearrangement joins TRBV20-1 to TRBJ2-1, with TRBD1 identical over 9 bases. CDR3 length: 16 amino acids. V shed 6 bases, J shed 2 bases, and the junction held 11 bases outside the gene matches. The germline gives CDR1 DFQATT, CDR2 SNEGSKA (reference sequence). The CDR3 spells CSAPPTGTGPYNEQFF. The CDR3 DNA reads TGCAGTGCCCCGCCTACCGGGACAGGGCCCTACAATGAGCAGTTCTTC.